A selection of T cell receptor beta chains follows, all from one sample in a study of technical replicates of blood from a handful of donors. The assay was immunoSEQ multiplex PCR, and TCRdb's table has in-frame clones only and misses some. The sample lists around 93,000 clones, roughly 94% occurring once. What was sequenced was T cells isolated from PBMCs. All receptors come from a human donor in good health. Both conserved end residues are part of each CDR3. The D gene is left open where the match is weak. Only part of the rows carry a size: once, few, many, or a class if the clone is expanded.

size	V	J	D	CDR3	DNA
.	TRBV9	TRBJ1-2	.	CASSGINDRSRGYTF	TGTGCCAGCAGCGGAATTAATGACAGGAGCCGCGGCTACACCTTC
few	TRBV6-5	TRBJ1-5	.	CASRGANQPQHF	TGTGCCAGCAGGGGCGCCAATCAGCCCCAGCATTTT
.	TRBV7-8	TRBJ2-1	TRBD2	CASSRGLAGVDNEQFF	TGTGCCAGCAGCCGCGGACTAGCGGGAGTTGACAATGAGCAGTTCTTC
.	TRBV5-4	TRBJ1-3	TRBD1	CASSLSRTGPNTISGNTIYF	TGTGCCAGCAGCTTGAGCCGGACAGGGCCAAATACTATCTCTGGAAACACCATATATTTT
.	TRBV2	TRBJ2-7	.	CASTESIDRDFYEQYF	TGTGCCAGCACTGAGAGCATAGACCGGGACTTCTACGAGCAGTACTTC
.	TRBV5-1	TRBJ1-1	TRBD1	CASSVGTANTEAFF	TGCGCCAGCAGCGTCGGGACAGCGAACACTGAAGCTTTCTTT
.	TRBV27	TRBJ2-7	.	CASSLSRSGYEQYF	TGTGCCAGCAGTTTATCTCGGTCCGGCTACGAGCAGTACTTC
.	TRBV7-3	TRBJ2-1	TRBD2	CASSLTGGLSGRVPIEQFF	TGTGCCAGCAGCTTAACAGGTGGTCTCAGCGGGAGAGTCCCGATTGAGCAGTTCTTC
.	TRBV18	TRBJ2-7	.	CASSPTGLSSYEQYF	TGTGCCAGCTCACCCACAGGACTAAGCTCCTACGAGCAGTACTTC
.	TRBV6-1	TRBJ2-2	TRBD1	CASSERAGGRTGELFF	TGTGCCAGCAGTGAAAGGGCAGGGGGTAGGACCGGGGAGCTGTTTTTT
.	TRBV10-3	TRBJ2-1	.	CAITPGSYNEQFF	TGTGCCATCACCCCAGGCTCCTACAATGAGCAGTTCTTC
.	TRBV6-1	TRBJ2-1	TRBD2	CASNSGREINEQFF	TGTGCCAGCAACAGCGGGAGGGAGATCAATGAGCAGTTCTTC
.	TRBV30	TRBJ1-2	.	CAWNTGNYGYTF	TGTGCCTGGAACACAGGGAACTATGGCTACACCTTC
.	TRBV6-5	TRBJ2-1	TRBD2	CASRGSGVLYNEQFF	TGTGCCAGCAGAGGCAGCGGGGTCCTATACAATGAGCAGTTCTTC
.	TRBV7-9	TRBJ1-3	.	CASSFVGNTIYF	TGTGCCAGCAGCTTCGTTGGAAACACCATATATTTT
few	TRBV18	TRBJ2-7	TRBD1	CASSQDRGGEQYF	TGTGCCAGCTCACAAGACAGGGGGGGGGAGCAGTACTTC
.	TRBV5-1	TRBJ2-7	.	CASSLAGEDEQYF	TGCGCCAGCAGCTTGGCGGGAGAAGACGAGCAGTACTTC
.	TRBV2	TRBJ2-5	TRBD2	CASSEEGNSGRRFQETQYF	TGTGCCAGCAGTGAGGAGGGCAATAGCGGGAGGCGGTTCCAAGAGACCCAGTACTTC
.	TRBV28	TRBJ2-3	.	CASSLGAVDTQYF	TGTGCCAGCAGTTTGGGGGCCGTAGATACGCAGTATTTT
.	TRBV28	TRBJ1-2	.	CASSFPGEFYGYTF	TGTGCCAGCAGTTTTCCTGGGGAGTTCTATGGCTACACCTTC
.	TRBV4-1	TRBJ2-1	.	CASSQDKDIRVSEQFF	TGCGCCAGCAGCCAAGATAAGGACATAAGAGTCAGTGAGCAGTTCTTC
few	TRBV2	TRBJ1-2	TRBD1	CASSVTGVDYGYTF	TGTGCCAGCAGTGTAACAGGGGTTGACTATGGCTACACCTTC
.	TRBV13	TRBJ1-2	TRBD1	CASSLDRANYGYTF	TGTGCCAGCAGTTTGGACAGGGCTAACTATGGCTACACCTTC
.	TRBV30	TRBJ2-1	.	CAWNTYGTDYNEQFF	TGTGCCTGGAACACTTACGGGACTGATTACAATGAGCAGTTCTTC
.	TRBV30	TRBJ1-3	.	CAWSPSGIFSGNTIYF	TGTGCCTGGAGCCCTAGCGGGATCTTCTCTGGAAACACCATATATTTT
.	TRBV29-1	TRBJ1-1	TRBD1	CSVEEGTGRGEAFF	TGCAGCGTTGAAGAGGGGACAGGGAGGGGGGAAGCTTTCTTT
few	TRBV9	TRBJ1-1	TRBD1	CASSVGWGYRGGTEAFF	TGTGCCAGCAGCGTAGGGTGGGGGTACAGGGGTGGCACTGAAGCTTTCTTT
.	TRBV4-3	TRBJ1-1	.	CASSQDPGREAFF	TGCGCCAGCAGCCAAGATCCCGGGAGAGAAGCTTTCTTT
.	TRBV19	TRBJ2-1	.	CASSRGFGGTDNEQFF	TGTGCCAGTAGTAGGGGTTTCGGAGGGACGGACAATGAGCAGTTCTTC
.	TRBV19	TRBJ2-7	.	CASSSGLSYEQYF	TGTGCCAGTAGTTCCGGGTTATCCTACGAGCAGTACTTC
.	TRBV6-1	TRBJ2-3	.	CASSPTGTTQYF	TGTGCCAGCAGCCCGACCGGGACAACGCAGTATTTT
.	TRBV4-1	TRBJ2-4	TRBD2	CASSQDTSPGGRRNIQYF	TGCGCCAGCAGCCAAGATACCTCTCCGGGAGGACGTAGGAACATTCAGTACTTC
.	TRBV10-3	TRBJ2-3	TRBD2	CAIARLAGARTDTQYF	TGTGCCATCGCCCGACTAGCGGGAGCTCGGACAGATACGCAGTATTTT
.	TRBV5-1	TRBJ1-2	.	CASSFGGTGGYTF	TGCGCCAGCAGCTTCGGCGGGACTGGTGGCTACACCTTC
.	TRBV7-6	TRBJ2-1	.	CASSLSAGNEQFF	TGTGCCAGCAGCTTATCCGCGGGCAATGAGCAGTTCTTC
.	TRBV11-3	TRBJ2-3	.	CASSSPLGAQYF	TGTGCCAGCAGCTCTCCTCTAGGAGCGCAGTATTTT
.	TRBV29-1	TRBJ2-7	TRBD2	CSVEWTSGTNEQYF	TGCAGCGTTGAGTGGACTAGCGGGACCAACGAGCAGTACTTC
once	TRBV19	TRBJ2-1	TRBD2	CASSIPWTSGRTYNEQFF	TGTGCCAGTAGTATTCCTTGGACTAGCGGGAGGACCTACAATGAGCAGTTCTTC
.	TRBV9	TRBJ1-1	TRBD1	CASSSQGRATEAFF	TGTGCCAGCAGCTCACAGGGGCGGGCCACTGAAGCTTTCTTT